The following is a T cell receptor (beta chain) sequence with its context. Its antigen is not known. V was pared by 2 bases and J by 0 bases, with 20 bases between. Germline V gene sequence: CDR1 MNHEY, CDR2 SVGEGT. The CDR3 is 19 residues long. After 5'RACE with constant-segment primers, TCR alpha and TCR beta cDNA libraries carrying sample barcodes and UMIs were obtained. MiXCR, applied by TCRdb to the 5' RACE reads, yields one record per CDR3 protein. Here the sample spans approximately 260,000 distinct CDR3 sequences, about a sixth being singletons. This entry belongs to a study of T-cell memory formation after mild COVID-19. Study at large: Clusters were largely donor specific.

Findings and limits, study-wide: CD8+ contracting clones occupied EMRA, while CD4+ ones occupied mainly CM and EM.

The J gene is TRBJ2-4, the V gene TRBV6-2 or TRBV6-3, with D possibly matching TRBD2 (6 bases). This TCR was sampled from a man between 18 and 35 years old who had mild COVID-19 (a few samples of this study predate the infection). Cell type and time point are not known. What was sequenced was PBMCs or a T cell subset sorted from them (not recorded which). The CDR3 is CASSYTGTSIGGAKNIQYF. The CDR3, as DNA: TGTGCCAGCAGTTACACCGGGACTTCTATCGGGGGAGCCAAAAACATTCAGTACTTC.